The 20 T cell receptor beta chains listed next were all sequenced from one sample in a study of graft-versus-host responses after intestinal transplantation. For these receptors, no antigen is known. Clones were sequenced by immunoSEQ multiplex PCR, and TCRdb holds only the in-frame ones, with some missing. The sample includes 75,000 to 95,000 clones, more than 85% of them seen just once. The specimen comprised unstimulated CD4+ T cells sorted from spleen or lymph node cells, sampled before transplant. The receptors derive from a human donor who was the organ donor for an intestinal transplant.

This sequence joins TRBV13 and TRBJ1-4; 7 bases map to TRBD1. The CDR3 totals 14 residues. V lost 5 bases, J lost 7 bases, and 7 bases stayed unmatched. The germline V gene has CDR1 PRHDT and CDR2 FYEKMQ (reference sequence). The DNA of the CDR3 is TGTGCCAGCAGCACGCGACAGGGAAGTGAAAAACTGTTTTTT. Translation gives CASSTRQGSEKLFF. The complete variable domain, with remaining parts taken from reference TRBV13 and TRBJ1-4, reads AAGVIQSPRHLIKEKRETATLKCYPIPRHDTVYWYQQGPGQDPQFLISFYEKMQSDKGSIPDRFSAQQFSDYHSELNMSSLELGDSALYFCASSTRQGSEKLFFGSGTQLSVL.

V is TRBV19 and J is TRBJ2-1; 10 bases agree with TRBD2. The germline CDR1 and CDR2 sequences are LNHDA and SQIVND (reference sequence). The CDR3 consists of 18 residues. The V and J ends lost 3 bases and 6 bases, in that order; junction bases with no gene match: 14. Here the CDR3 reads CASSITVGLATPTNEQFF. As DNA, the CDR3 is TGTGCCAGTAGTATTACGGTGGGACTAGCGACCCCCACCAATGAGCAGTTCTTC.

This clone was detected only once. The V and J genes are TRBV6-1 and TRBJ1-2; TRBD1 matches at 9 bases. Germline-derived CDR1 and CDR2 are MNHNS and SASEGT. Trimming cost V 4 bases and J 5 bases; bases outside gene matches: 17. CDR3 size: 18 residues. The CDR3 spells CASSGRHHTGTGSYGYTF. The CDR3 coding sequence is TGTGCCAGCAGTGGTCGACACCATACCGGGACAGGGTCGTATGGCTACACCTTC.

The rearrangement links TRBV28 to TRBJ1-2, with D hard to call. The ends were cut back, 2 bases at V and 3 bases at J, with 4 bases in the middle. Germline assignment: CDR1 MDHEN and CDR2 SYDVKM. The CDR3 length is 12 residues. CDR3: CASSLIDYGYTF. Here the CDR3 DNA reads TGTGCCAGCAGTTTAATCGACTATGGCTACACCTTC.

The V call is TRBV7-9, the J call TRBJ2-1; TRBD2 matches 10 bases. Germline loops: CDR1 SEHNR, CDR2 FQNEAQ (reference sequence). The trim removed 5 bases at V and 4 bases at J, leaving 14 bases unmatched. The length of the CDR3 is 18 residues. In DNA, the CDR3 is TGTGCCAGCAGCGACTGGGGGCCCGGGACTAGCGCTTACAATGAGCAGTTCTTC. Its protein product is CASSDWGPGTSAYNEQFF.

This chain connects TRBV10-3 to TRBJ1-1; D is possibly TRBD1 (5 bases). Looked up from germline, CDR1 is ENHRY and CDR2 is SYGVKD. This CDR3 is 16 amino acids long. The V end lost 6 bases, the J end lost 4 bases, and 21 bases lay between the germline ends. The CDR3 region has the DNA TGTGCCATCAGCGCCCGGTGGCAGGGAGGGTCCACTGAAGCTTTCTTT. Its translation is CAISARWQGGSTEAFF.

The count of this clone is one. CDR3 residues: CASSFAGNTEAFF. CDR3 nucleotide sequence: TGTGCCAGCAGCTTTGCAGGGAACACTGAAGCTTTCTTT. This chain links TRBV7-3 with TRBJ1-1; D is undetermined. The V gene lost 3 bases and the J gene lost 1 base, with 6 bases spanning the gap. Germline V gene lookup returns CDR1 SGHTA and CDR2 FQGTGA. This CDR3 has 13 amino acids.

The genes are TRBV5-4 and TRBJ2-4; 10 nucleotides match TRBD2. V lost 0 bases to trimming and J lost 2 bases; unmatched junction nucleotides: 8. The CDR3 is 18 residues long. Germline V CDR1 and CDR2: SGHNT, YYREEE (reference sequence). The CDR3 bases are TGTGCCAGCAGCTTGGCCCCCCTAGCGGGGGCCTCCAAAAACATTCAGTACTTC. Translating it yields CASSLAPLAGASKNIQYF.

V gene TRBV29-1 combines with J gene TRBJ1-2; D possibly corresponds to TRBD1 (6 bases). V was shortened by 7 bases and J by 8 bases, with 14 bases between the two germline ends. The CDR3 is 11 amino acids. Germline CDR1 reads SQVTM; CDR2 reads ANQGSEA. The CDR3 reads CSALGGGGYTF. The CDR3 DNA follows: TGCAGCGCTCTTGGGGGCGGAGGCTACACCTTC.

The J gene is TRBJ1-5, the V gene TRBV6-1; 7 nucleotides align to TRBD1. V trimming: 4 bases; J trimming: 6 bases; junction bases outside the gene matches: 12. Germline V gives CDR1 MNHNS, CDR2 SASEGT. This CDR3 is 16 amino acids long. The CDR3 loop is CASSGAATGATQPQHF. CDR3 bases: TGTGCCAGCAGTGGTGCCGCAACAGGGGCCACTCAGCCCCAGCATTTT.

The chain combines TRBV27 with TRBJ2-7, with TRBD2 matching over 12 bases. Germline-derived CDR1 and CDR2 are MNHEY and SMNVEV (reference sequence). The CDR3 runs to 15 residues. The J segment lost 2 bases and the V segment lost 5 bases, leaving 4 bases of the junction unmatched. CDR3 region: CASSPGLAGTYEQYF. CDR3 DNA sequence: TGTGCCAGCAGTCCGGGACTAGCGGGTACCTACGAGCAGTACTTC.

The J gene is TRBJ1-1, the V gene TRBV30; D ambiguous. Per germline, CDR1 GTSNPN and CDR2 SVGIG (reference sequence). The CDR3 contains 12 residues. The germline V and J ends were trimmed by 4 bases and 8 bases, with 14 bases remaining between them. CDR3 sequence: CAWNKEGGEAFF. The CDR3 DNA reads TGTGCCTGGAATAAGGAGGGAGGGGAAGCTTTCTTT.

The chain joins TRBV2 to TRBJ2-1; 7 bases match TRBD1. The CDR3 extends over 15 amino acids. From germline, CDR1 is SNHLY and CDR2 FYNNEI. V shed 8 bases, J shed 5 bases, and the junction held 12 bases outside the gene matches. CDR3 in DNA: TGTGCCAGCGCCCGGGACAGACGGCGCGACAATGAGCAGTTCTTC. Translating gives CASARDRRRDNEQFF.

V gene TRBV4-1 combines with J gene TRBJ1-5, with 12 positions matching TRBD1. Germline trimming cut 0 bases from V and 6 bases from J; bases unmatched to any gene: 9. Germline V lookup: CDR1 MGHRA, CDR2 YSYEKL. This CDR3 is 18 amino acids long. The CDR3, as DNA: TGCGCCAGCAGCCAAGAGAGTCCGGGACAGGGGGCCTTTCAGCCCCAGCATTTT. It codes for CASSQESPGQGAFQPQHF.

This chain links TRBV2 with TRBJ2-1; 9 bases are a match to TRBD1. Germline trimming cut 3 bases from V and 4 bases from J; bases unmatched to any gene: 7. Germline V gene data show CDR1 as SNHLY and CDR2 as FYNNEI. This CDR3 is built from 16 residues. Here the CDR3 reads CASSELRDRAYNEQFF. The CDR3 bases are TGTGCCAGCAGTGAGCTCCGGGACAGGGCGTACAATGAGCAGTTCTTC.

The rearrangement joins TRBV29-1 to TRBJ2-1, with a weak D call TRBD1 (5 bases). V was shortened by 6 bases and J by 8 bases, with 20 bases between the two germline ends. The CDR3 length is 14 residues. From germline, CDR1 is SQVTM and CDR2 ANQGSEA. CDR3 DNA sequence: TGCAGCGTGAGGACACAAGCCCGTTCGGATGAGCAGTTCTTC. Amino acids: CSVRTQARSDEQFF.

This chain uses TRBV5-4 with TRBJ2-5; D is perhaps TRBD1 (5 bases). Germline CDR1 reads SGHNT; CDR2 reads YYREEE (reference sequence). CDR3 length equals 16 residues. V lost 0 bases and J lost 0, with 12 bases in between. CDR3 protein: CASSLEGAAYQETQYF. CDR3 sequence (DNA): TGTGCCAGCAGCTTGGAAGGGGCGGCGTACCAAGAGACCCAGTACTTC.

This chain connects TRBV6-1 to TRBJ1-5; no clear D gene. The CDR3 extends over 14 amino acids. Trimming shortened V by 7 bases and J by 2 bases, and 12 bases separated the two germline ends. Germline lookup yields CDR1 MNHNS and CDR2 SASEGT. CDR3 residues: CASTRGEGNQPQHF. The CDR3 DNA sequence: TGTGCCAGCACCCGCGGGGAGGGCAATCAGCCCCAGCATTTT.

The rearrangement uses TRBV9 and TRBJ1-2, with TRBD1 matching over 7 bases. Trimming took 2 bases from V and 5 from J; bases not matched to a gene: 6. This CDR3 contains 14 residues. CDR1 and CDR2 (germline): SGDLS, YYNGEE. The CDR3 sequence: CASSVGDRTYGYTF. DNA of the CDR3: TGTGCCAGCAGCGTGGGGGACAGAACTTATGGCTACACCTTC.

V is TRBV6-1 and J is TRBJ1-1; D is ambiguous. This CDR3 has 14 amino acids. The V and J ends lost 8 bases and 5 bases respectively, with 18 bases between them. Germline V gene data show CDR1 as MNHNS and CDR2 as SASEGT. The CDR3 spells CASGRAGTGTEAFF. CDR3 sequence (DNA): TGTGCCAGCGGGAGGGCCGGAACGGGGACTGAAGCTTTCTTT.